The source of this TCR beta chain is a study of PD-L1 blockade in urothelial cancer. Study background: Blood drawn 3 weeks (second dose) and 6 weeks after treatment start was analyzed. Among blood samples, the median T cell count was some 140,000.

Study results and limitations: Expansion of tumor-associated blood clones at 3 weeks was greater in durable-benefit patients.

In regard to this clone: Antigen: not known.

Time point meaning: pretreatment peripheral blood. Some clones are missing from TCRdb's copy, which holds only in-frame ones; the method was immunoSEQ multiplex PCR. Here the sample spans about 52,000 clones, more than 80% being singletons. This CDR3 region has 14 residues. V gave up 3 bases and J gave up 2 bases, with 10 bases separating them. CDR1 and CDR2 (germline): LNHDA, SQIVND (reference sequence). Sequences were derived from PBMCs, sampled around atezolizumab (anti-PD-L1) treatment. V gene TRBV19 combines with J gene TRBJ1-2; D not resolved. The TCR originated in a man aged 45-65 years with urothelial cancer. The CDR3 loop is CASSISGWNYGYTF. Written as DNA, the CDR3 is TGTGCCAGTAGTATTTCCGGTTGGAACTATGGCTACACCTTC.